This entry lists 25 T cell receptor beta chains sequenced from one sample in a study of beta chain features in type 1 diabetes. The entirety of the isolated RNA underwent reverse transcription, so expressed TCRB transcripts were sequenced. Generated by immunoSEQ multiplex PCR, the TCRdb table keeps only in-frame clones and is missing some. This sample yields a few hundred thousand clones, of which about 16% are seen a single time; 0.019% belongs to the top ten. The sequencing input was naive CD4+ T cells from blood. The receptors originated from a woman under 30 in good health.

The V and J genes are TRBV2 and TRBJ2-4, with D perhaps TRBD1 (5 bases). The length of the CDR3 is 12 residues. Trimming stripped 7 bases from V and 6 bases from J, with 10 bases between. Germline V lookup: CDR1 SNHLY, CDR2 FYNNEI. CDR3 in amino acids: CASKGSTNIQYF. The CDR3 nucleotides read TGTGCCAGCAAGGGGTCTACAAACATTCAGTACTTC.

There are a few counts of this clone. This chain uses TRBV5-4 with TRBJ2-7; 9 nucleotides line up with TRBD1. Germline V gene data show CDR1 as SGHNT and CDR2 as YYREEE (reference sequence). Trimming at V came to 0 bases and at J to 2 bases, leaving 6 bases not matched to a gene. This CDR3 spans 16 amino acids. The DNA of the CDR3 is TGTGCCAGCAGCTTGGGGGGGACAGGGATTCCCTACGAGCAGTACTTC. Its protein is CASSLGGTGIPYEQYF.

This clone turned up a few times. DNA of the CDR3: TGTGCCTGGAGTTCACAGGGTGTTGCCGGGGAGCTGTTTTTT. This sequence encodes CAWSSQGVAGELFF. This chain uses TRBV30 with TRBJ2-2, with D possibly being TRBD1 (6 bases). Trimming shortened V by 2 bases and J by 6 bases, and 13 bases separated the two germline ends. Germline CDR1 GTSNPN, CDR2 SVGIG (reference sequence). CDR3 length equals 14 residues.

V usage is TRBV2 and J usage is TRBJ1-2, with 10 bases matching TRBD1. The ends lost 6 bases at V and 7 bases at J; junction bases unmatched: 11. The CDR3 has 15 residues. The germline gives CDR1 SNHLY, CDR2 FYNNEI. The CDR3 DNA reads TGTGCCAGCAGAGGAGGGACAGGGGCTTACGCTGGCTACACCTTC. Encoded protein: CASRGGTGAYAGYTF.

This rearrangement joins TRBV29-1 to TRBJ1-5, with 7 bases matching TRBD1. J was trimmed by 5 bases and V by 8 bases; bases with no gene match: 9. CDR3 length equals 13 residues. Per germline, CDR1 SQVTM and CDR2 ANQGSEA. In DNA, the CDR3 is TGCAGCATCGCCACAGGGGATTATCAGCCCCAGCATTTT. This encodes CSIATGDYQPQHF.

This chain uses TRBV4-3 with TRBJ1-4; D not resolved. V lost 4 bases and J lost 1, with 13 bases in between. Germline lookup yields CDR1 LGHNA and CDR2 YSLEER. The CDR3 length is 16 residues. CDR3 residues: CASSRDNSGTNEKLFF. CDR3 DNA sequence: TGCGCCAGCAGCCGAGACAACAGTGGAACTAATGAAAAACTGTTTTTT.

The genes are TRBV5-1 and TRBJ2-3; D unresolved. The germline CDR1 and CDR2 sequences are SGHRS and YFSETQ. Trimming stripped 3 bases from V and 6 bases from J, with 5 bases between. This CDR3 spans 11 amino acids. Written as DNA, the CDR3 is TGCGCCAGCAGCTCCCGGGATACGCAGTATTTT. Amino acids: CASSSRDTQYF.

CDR3 in amino acids: CASSQVLSRYEQYF. Here the CDR3 DNA reads TGTGCCAGCAGCCAAGTCCTATCGCGCTACGAGCAGTACTTC. The chain carries TRBV4-2 and TRBJ2-7; unclear D gene. From germline, CDR1 is LGHNA and CDR2 YNFKEQ. The V end lost 1 base, the J end lost 3 bases, and 10 bases lay between the germline ends. This CDR3 is 14 amino acids long.

This clone occurred a few times. This chain uses TRBV30 with TRBJ1-1; 8 bases fit TRBD1. Trimming cost V 5 bases and J 1 base; bases outside gene matches: 6. From germline, CDR1 is GTSNPN and CDR2 SVGIG (reference sequence). This CDR3 is 14 amino acids long. CDR3 residues: CAWRRQGTNTEAFF. CDR3 coding DNA: TGTGCCTGGCGAAGACAGGGGACGAACACTGAAGCTTTCTTT. Using reference TRBV30 and TRBJ1-1 for the parts outside the CDR3, the full variable domain is SQTIHQWPATLVQPVGSPLSLECTVEGTSNPNLYWYRQAAGRGLQLLFYSVGIGQISSEVPQNLSASRPQDRQFILSSKKLLLSDSGFYLCAWRRQGTNTEAFFGQGTRLTVV.

This clone was detected a few times. The V and J genes are TRBV6-5 and TRBJ1-2; weak D call: TRBD1 (6 bases). CDR1 is MNHEY, CDR2 SVGAGI, per germline. V was trimmed by 4 bases and J by 2 bases, leaving 8 bases between them. This CDR3 is 13 amino acids long. CDR3 in amino acids: CASSSGQNYGYTF. DNA for the CDR3: TGTGCCAGCAGTTCCGGACAGAACTATGGCTACACCTTC.

This clone was counted only a few times. The V gene is TRBV28, the J gene TRBJ2-7; maybe TRBD2 (5 bases). The CDR3 has 14 residues. The V end lost 2 bases, the J end lost 2 bases, and 10 bases lay between the germline ends. Germline CDR1 reads MDHEN; CDR2 reads SYDVKM. The CDR3 reads CASSLPSRTYEQYF. For the CDR3, the DNA is TGTGCCAGCAGTTTACCTAGCCGAACCTACGAGCAGTACTTC.

This clone was picked up a small number of times. This CDR3 is CASSVDSNYGYTF. The CDR3 DNA sequence: TGTGCCAGCAGCGTGGACAGTAACTATGGCTACACCTTC. The V call is TRBV5-4, the J call TRBJ1-2, with D possibly being TRBD1 (6 bases). V was shortened by 4 bases and J by 1 base, with 8 bases between the two germline ends. CDR3 length: 13 amino acids. Per the germline V gene, CDR1 is SGHNT and CDR2 is YYREEE (reference sequence).

The V call is TRBV6-5, the J call TRBJ1-1; 7 bases align to TRBD1. J gave up 4 bases and V 0 bases, and 8 bases lay outside the gene matches. The CDR3 sequence is 16 residues long. From germline, CDR1 is MNHEY and CDR2 SVGAGI. The CDR3, as DNA: TGTGCCAGCAGTTACTCCCTACTACAGGGGATCACTGAAGCTTTCTTT. Its translation is CASSYSLLQGITEAFF.

This chain links TRBV7-8 with TRBJ2-7; 7 bases agree with TRBD1. After removal of 2 bases from V and 3 bases from J, the junction contained 7 bases not matched to a gene. Germline values: CDR1 SGHVS, CDR2 FQNEAQ. The length of the CDR3 is 15 residues. The DNA for the CDR3 is TGTGCCAGCAGCTTACTGGGACAGCAAGACTACGAGCAGTACTTC. It yields the protein CASSLLGQQDYEQYF.

This clone appeared a few times. The chain has TRBV20-1 and TRBJ1-2, with 7 bases fitting TRBD1. Germline trimming cut 1 base from V and 7 bases from J; bases unmatched to any gene: 0. Germline V gives CDR1 DFQATT, CDR2 SNEGSKA (reference sequence). The CDR3 spans 11 residues. The CDR3 region is CSARGDSGYTF. The DNA of the CDR3 is TGCAGTGCTAGAGGGGACAGTGGCTACACCTTC.

This chain joins TRBV28 and TRBJ2-1, with TRBD2 identical over 10 bases. Germline values: CDR1 MDHEN, CDR2 SYDVKM. V gave up 3 bases and J gave up 8 bases; unmatched junction bases: 7. This CDR3 is built from 15 residues. The chain's CDR3 is CASSLSSGSNDEQFF. In nucleotides, the CDR3 is TGTGCCAGCAGTTTGTCTAGCGGGAGCAACGATGAGCAGTTCTTC.

This clone was found a few times. This rearrangement joins TRBV10-3 to TRBJ1-1, with 8 bases that match TRBD1. Germline CDR1 and CDR2: ENHRY and SYGVKD. The CDR3 has 15 residues. The junction had 4 bases not matched to a gene; V was cut back by 3 bases and J by 1 base. CDR3 in amino acids: CAISDSGTGNTEAFF. CDR3 nucleotides: TGTGCCATCAGTGATTCCGGGACAGGGAACACTGAAGCTTTCTTT.

Comment on this clone: Different DNA sequences within this sample yield the same CDR3. V is TRBV6-5 and J is TRBJ1-2, with D hard to call. The CDR3 is 11 residues long. The germline V and J ends were trimmed by 4 bases and 4 bases, with 4 bases remaining between them. Germline values: CDR1 MNHEY, CDR2 SVGAGI. CDR3 DNA sequence: TGTGCCAGCAGTTCCGGCTATGGCTACACCTTC. It translates to CASSSGYGYTF.

This clone was observed a handful of times. The rearrangement joins TRBV19 to TRBJ2-6; possibly TRBD2 for D (5 bases). The germline CDR1 and CDR2 sequences are LNHDA and SQIVND (reference sequence). The CDR3 sequence is 15 residues long. Trimming removed 4 bases from V and 4 bases from J, with 11 bases in between. CDR3 amino acids: CASSTAGLGANVLTF. The DNA of the CDR3 is TGTGCCAGTAGTACCGCGGGTTTGGGGGCCAACGTCCTGACTTTC.

The gene calls are TRBV29-1 and TRBJ1-2, with D uncertain. Trimming took off 2 bases at V and 2 bases at J, with 6 bases between the two ends. CDR3 length equals 12 residues. CDR1 is SQVTM, CDR2 ANQGSEA, per germline. The CDR3 DNA follows: TGCAGCGTTGAACTACAGAACTATGGCTACACCTTC. As protein: CSVELQNYGYTF. Full variable domain (outside the CDR3, taken from reference TRBV29-1 and TRBJ1-2): SAVISQKPSRDICQRGTSLTIQCQVDSQVTMMFWYRQQPGQSLTLIATANQGSEATYESGFVIDKFPISRPNLTFSTLTVSNMSPEDSSIYLCSVELQNYGYTFGSGTRLTVV.

The chain links TRBV4-2 to TRBJ2-1, with D possibly being TRBD1 (5 bases). The CDR3 runs 17 residues. Germline CDR1 and CDR2: LGHNA and YNFKEQ. V was cut by 0 bases and J by 0 bases, with 12 bases left in between. CDR3 coding DNA: TGTGCCAGCAGCCAAGATAGGGGAAGTAGCTCCTACAATGAGCAGTTCTTC. Translating it yields CASSQDRGSSSYNEQFF.

This clone has only a few counts. The chain combines TRBV2 with TRBJ1-1; perhaps TRBD1 as D (6 bases). The CDR3 sequence is 14 residues long. Trimming removed 10 bases from V and 4 bases from J, with 19 bases in between. Germline V lookup: CDR1 SNHLY, CDR2 FYNNEI. The CDR3 protein is CAITGGGWGTEAFF. Here the CDR3 DNA reads TGTGCCATTACTGGGGGGGGCTGGGGCACTGAAGCTTTCTTT.

J is TRBJ2-1 and V is TRBV28; TRBD1 matches 10 bases. J lost 4 bases, V lost 5 bases, and 5 bases had no gene match. The CDR3 consists of 15 residues. Germline assignment: CDR1 MDHEN and CDR2 SYDVKM. The DNA of the CDR3 is TGTGCCAGCAGTGCCTCGGGACAGGGGTACAATGAGCAGTTCTTC. Its translation: CASSASGQGYNEQFF. Variable domain in full (rest from reference TRBV28 and TRBJ2-1): DVKVTQSSRYLVKRTGEKVFLECVQDMDHENMFWYRQDPGLGLRLIYFSYDVKMKEKGDIPEGYSVSREKKERFSLILESASTNQTSMYLCASSASGQGYNEQFFGPGTRLTVL.

This clone was observed a handful of times. The chain combines TRBV30 with TRBJ2-5; 10 bases are a match to TRBD1. The J segment lost 7 bases and the V segment lost 0 bases, leaving 2 bases of the junction unmatched. CDR1 is GTSNPN, CDR2 SVGIG, per germline (reference sequence). This CDR3 has 13 amino acids. CDR3 amino acids: CAWSVGTGVTQYF. The CDR3 DNA reads as TGTGCCTGGAGTGTGGGGACAGGGGTGACCCAGTACTTC. Combining the CDR3 with reference TRBV30 and TRBJ2-5 gives the whole variable domain SQTIHQWPATLVQPVGSPLSLECTVEGTSNPNLYWYRQAAGRGLQLLFYSVGIGQISSEVPQNLSASRPQDRQFILSSKKLLLSDSGFYLCAWSVGTGVTQYFGPGTRLLVL.

This clone was observed a handful of times. V is TRBV19 and J is TRBJ1-1; tentatively, D is TRBD1 (6 bases). V shed 5 bases and J shed 1 base, with 17 bases lying between them. This CDR3 has 16 residues. Germline V gene sequence: CDR1 LNHDA, CDR2 SQIVND (reference sequence). CDR3 nucleotide sequence: TGTGCCAGTAGTCGGGCGGGGGGCGCGGGGAACACTGAAGCTTTCTTT. Translated: CASSRAGGAGNTEAFF.